This is a list of T cell receptor beta chains from one sample in a study of beta chain features in type 1 diabetes. Assay used: immunoSEQ multiplex PCR; TCRdb lists only in-frame clones, some missing. The top ten hold around 0.12% of the sample, which has about 650,000 clones, roughly an eighth seen once. Sample: naive CD4+ T cells from blood. These receptors all come from a man aged 25-45 years with type 1 diabetes. Each CDR3 is given with its conserved first and last residue. The D gene is left open where the match is weak. A row's size may be missing; if present it is once, few, many or a size class.

J | size | D | V | CDR3 | DNA
TRBJ2-5 | few | . | TRBV5-1 | CASSLVGAQQETQYF | TGCGCCAGCAGCTTGGTGGGGGCCCAGCAAGAGACCCAGTACTTC
TRBJ2-5 | . | . | TRBV6-6 | CASTLAGEETQYF | TGTGCCAGCACCCTGGCCGGGGAAGAGACCCAGTACTTC
TRBJ2-1 | few | . | TRBV29-1 | CSGTRGSYNEQFF | TGCAGCGGGACACGGGGGTCGTACAATGAGCAGTTCTTC
TRBJ2-5 | . | . | TRBV11-3 | CASSVVPGAAQYF | TGTGCCAGCAGCGTAGTCCCGGGTGCGGCCCAGTACTTC
TRBJ1-3 | . | . | TRBV14 | CAARFDVVRSGNTIYF | TGTGCCGCCAGATTCGACGTGGTCCGCTCTGGAAACACCATATATTTT
TRBJ1-4 | few | . | TRBV28 | CASSHPGDISEKLFF | TGTGCCAGCAGTCATCCGGGGGATATCAGTGAAAAACTGTTTTTT
TRBJ2-3 | . | TRBD1 | TRBV11-3 | CASSPGQGADTQYF | TGTGCCAGCAGCCCTGGACAGGGAGCAGATACGCAGTATTTT
TRBJ2-7 | few | . | TRBV30 | CAWGSSYEQYF | TGTGCCTGGGGAAGCTCCTACGAGCAGTACTTC
TRBJ2-3 | few | . | TRBV7-9 | CASSSTPTGTSTDTQYF | TGTGCCAGCAGCTCGACTCCGACAGGGACTAGCACAGATACGCAGTATTTT
TRBJ1-5 | . | TRBD1 | TRBV7-8 | CASSRYGTGRGLGNQPQHF | TGTGCCAGCAGCCGATACGGGACAGGGAGGGGGCTAGGCAATCAGCCCCAGCATTTT
TRBJ1-3 | . | . | TRBV4-3 | CASSQVQGSGNTIYF | TGCGCCAGCAGCCAAGTACAGGGCTCTGGAAACACCATATATTTT
TRBJ2-7 | few | TRBD2 | TRBV7-6 | CASSAGGLLEQYF | TGTGCCAGCTCGGCGGGGGGCTTGCTCGAGCAGTACTTC
TRBJ2-1 | few | . | TRBV4-3 | CASSHDRDSSYNEQFF | TGCGCCAGCAGCCATGATCGGGATAGCTCCTACAATGAGCAGTTCTTC
TRBJ2-7 | . | . | TRBV18 | CASSPPGTESSYEQYF | TGTGCCAGCTCACCACCCGGGACTGAGAGCTCCTACGAGCAGTACTTC
TRBJ2-1 | . | TRBD1 | TRBV4-2 | CASSQDRAVGEQFF | TGTGCCAGCAGCCAGGACAGGGCAGTTGGCGAGCAGTTCTTC
TRBJ2-7 | few | . | TRBV10-3 | CAISEGDRRSYEQYF | TGTGCCATCAGTGAGGGCGACAGGCGTTCCTACGAGCAGTACTTC
TRBJ2-5 | . | TRBD2 | TRBV9 | CASSVGLAGGETQYF | TGTGCCAGCAGCGTAGGCCTAGCGGGAGGGGAGACCCAGTACTTC
TRBJ1-2 | few | . | TRBV19 | CASSIPGLGGYTF | TGTGCCAGTAGTATCCCGGGACTCGGTGGCTACACCTTC
TRBJ1-1 | . | . | TRBV7-2 | CASSLRGVNTEAFF | TGTGCCAGCAGCTTAAGGGGGGTGAACACTGAAGCTTTCTTT
TRBJ1-4 | few | . | TRBV7-9 | CASSGETFGEKLFF | TGTGCCAGCAGCGGCGAGACCTTCGGTGAAAAACTGTTTTTT
TRBJ2-7 | . | . | TRBV4-3 | CASSQVRLSYEQYF | TGCGCCAGCAGCCAGGTTCGCCTGTCCTACGAGCAGTACTTC
TRBJ1-5 | . | TRBD1 | TRBV5-1 | CASSLLGQTHQPQHF | TGCGCCAGCAGCTTGTTGGGACAGACCCATCAGCCCCAGCATTTT
TRBJ1-6 | . | TRBD1 | TRBV4-3 | CASSHRQGQSPLHF | TGCGCCAGCAGCCACCGACAGGGCCAGTCACCCCTCCACTTT
TRBJ2-1 | few | . | TRBV28 | CASREGVLRDEQFF | TGTGCCAGCAGGGAGGGAGTCCTTAGGGATGAGCAGTTCTTC
TRBJ1-5 | few | . | TRBV28 | CASSRVNQPQHF | TGTGCCAGCAGCAGGGTCAATCAGCCCCAGCATTTT
TRBJ1-1 | few | . | TRBV18 | CASSGSVNTEAFF | TGTGCCAGCTCGGGATCAGTGAACACTGAAGCTTTCTTT
TRBJ2-5 | few | . | TRBV28 | CASSSGVTQYF | TGTGCCAGCAGTTCTGGGGTGACCCAGTACTTC
TRBJ2-7 | . | . | TRBV29-1 | CSVLVLYEQYF | TGCAGCGTACTAGTACTCTACGAGCAGTACTTC
TRBJ2-7 | few | TRBD1 | TRBV6-6 | CASRHKPGQDSSMQYF | TGTGCCAGCAGGCACAAACCGGGACAGGACTCCTCAATGCAGTACTTC
TRBJ2-7 | . | . | TRBV9 | CASSVEIGSYEQYF | TGTGCCAGCAGCGTAGAGATAGGGTCCTACGAGCAGTACTTC
TRBJ1-2 | few | . | TRBV7-9 | CASSLASGYTF | TGTGCCAGCAGCTTAGCGTCCGGCTACACCTTC
TRBJ1-5 | . | . | TRBV15 | CATSSRGDLKPQHF | TGTGCCACCAGCTCTCGGGGGGATTTGAAGCCCCAGCATTTT